A single sample gave rise to the 27 T cell receptor beta chains below, sequenced in a study of T cells after yellow fever vaccination (dated by TCRdb to about 2019). The library was generated by 5' RACE. The data were produced on an Illumina NovaSeq 6000. Using fastp at Q25 and MiXCR, TCRdb reprocessed the public reads and kept productive beta chains. CDR3 protein sequences are deduplicated, and each keeps its most common genes and DNA. The sample table lists 200,000 to 250,000 distinct CDR3 sequences, approximately 3.3% of them with a count of one. The top ten constitute approximately 3.5% of the sample. What the treatment or condition label conveys for this sample: live attenuated yellow fever vaccine strain. The specimen was CD4+ T cells sorted from PBMCs, collected 10 days after the yellow fever booster vaccination. Receptor source: a man between 18 and 29 years old who received the YFV17D yellow fever vaccine.

The chain employs TRBV7-2 and TRBJ2-2; maybe TRBD2 (6 bases). Germline values: CDR1 SGHTA, CDR2 FQGNSA. The CDR3 consists of 14 residues. Between the trimmed V and J ends, which lost 3 bases and 6 bases, there was a span of 11 bases. In DNA form, the CDR3 reads TGTGCCAGCAGCTTCGGGGGTACGCCCGGGGAGCTGTTTTTT. It yields the protein CASSFGGTPGELFF.

This clonotype was seen ten or more times. The chain couples TRBV6-5 to TRBJ2-3, with 7 bases identical to TRBD2. Trimming at V came to 4 bases and at J to 8 bases, leaving 9 bases not matched to a gene. CDR3 length: 14 residues. Germline V lookup: CDR1 MNHEY, CDR2 SVGAGI. CDR3 sequence (DNA): TGTGCCAGCAGTTCACGGGGGGACTTGGGTACGCAGTATTTT. As protein: CASSSRGDLGTQYF.

This chain connects TRBV5-1 to TRBJ1-6, with D possibly TRBD1 on 5 matching bases. Germline CDR1 and CDR2: SGHRS and YFSETQ. The CDR3 runs 20 residues. The V end lost 0 bases, the J end lost 5 bases, and 24 bases lay between the germline ends. The DNA for the CDR3 is TGCGCCAGCAGCTTGGTATCTCCTTCATGGGGGGTTCACCATAATTCACCCCTCCACTTT. Translation: CASSLVSPSWGVHHNSPLHF.

This clonotype appeared many times. The chain joins TRBV20-1 to TRBJ1-2; D is perhaps TRBD1 (5 bases). The CDR3 runs to 14 residues. CDR1 is DFQATT and CDR2 is SNEGSKA in the germline V gene (reference sequence). The V end was cut by 6 bases, the J end by 0 bases, with 14 bases between. Here the CDR3 DNA reads TGCAGTGCCCCAACGGGACTCCCTAACTATGGCTACACCTTC. Protein sequence: CSAPTGLPNYGYTF.

This clonotype came up many times. J is TRBJ1-1 and V is TRBV7-9; D is perhaps TRBD1 (5 bases). Germline V gene sequence: CDR1 SEHNR, CDR2 FQNEAQ (reference sequence). Trimming stripped 5 bases from V and 7 bases from J, with 17 bases between. CDR3 size: 14 residues. CDR3 sequence: CASSPHLDSFEAFF. The CDR3 nucleotides read TGTGCCAGCAGCCCCCACCTCGACAGTTTTGAAGCTTTCTTT.

This clonotype was counted ten times or more. The chain couples TRBV20-1 to TRBJ1-1, with D unresolved. This CDR3 is 14 amino acids long. In germline, CDR1 is DFQATT, CDR2 SNEGSKA (reference sequence). Trimming took 3 bases from V and 0 from J, leaving 11 bases between them. The CDR3 nucleotides are TGCAGTGCTAGTCCCGGCTACATGAACACTGAAGCTTTCTTT. This translates into CSASPGYMNTEAFF.

This clonotype was picked up many times. The V call is TRBV20-1, the J call TRBJ2-7; tentatively, D is TRBD2 (7 bases). The CDR3 is 12 amino acids. Per the germline V gene, CDR1 is DFQATT and CDR2 is SNEGSKA (reference sequence). Trimming stripped 8 bases from V and 2 bases from J, with 13 bases between. CDR3 loop: CSPGGQTYEQYF. CDR3 DNA sequence: TGCAGTCCGGGGGGACAAACCTACGAGCAGTACTTC.

V usage is TRBV10-3 and J usage is TRBJ1-1, with D maybe TRBD1 (5 bases). This CDR3 is built from 15 residues. Trimming cost V 9 bases and J 11 bases, with 28 bases left between them. Germline assignment: CDR1 ENHRY and CDR2 SYGVKD. The CDR3 sequence is CAISAGDRREWVAFF. Written as DNA, the CDR3 is TGTGCCATTAGCGCAGGTGACAGAAGGGAGTGGGTGGCTTTCTTT.

This clonotype was counted many times. The chain combines TRBV7-9 with TRBJ1-2, with TRBD1 as a possible D gene (5 bases). The CDR3 consists of 15 residues. Germline V lookup: CDR1 SEHNR, CDR2 FQNEAQ (reference sequence). The germline V and J ends were trimmed by 4 bases and 4 bases, with 16 bases remaining between them. CDR3 sequence (DNA): TGTGCCAGCAGCTCCCTAGGAATTGACAGCTATGGCTACACCTTC. Its translation: CASSSLGIDSYGYTF.

This clonotype occurred a few times. The genes are TRBV5-1 and TRBJ1-6; TRBD1 aligns across 8 bases. The germline V gene encodes CDR1 SGHRS and CDR2 YFSETQ. Germline trimming cut 4 bases from V and 10 bases from J; bases unmatched to any gene: 7. This CDR3 contains 14 residues. The CDR3 loop is CASSLRQGISPLHF. DNA of the CDR3: TGCGCCAGCAGCCTGCGACAGGGGATATCACCCCTCCACTTT. The full variable domain, rest sourced from reference TRBV5-1 and TRBJ1-6, is KAGVTQTPRYLIKTRGQQVTLSCSPISGHRSVSWYQQTPGQGLQFLFEYFSETQRNKGNFPGRFSGRQFSNSRSEMNVSTLELGDSALYLCASSLRQGISPLHFGNGTRLTVT.

This clonotype has ten or more counts. The chain links TRBV7-9 to TRBJ2-5; D perhaps matches TRBD2 (8 bases). Germline CDR1 is SEHNR and CDR2 is FQNEAQ (reference sequence). CDR3 size: 16 residues. V lost 4 bases and J lost 5, with 20 bases in between. In DNA, the CDR3 is TGTGCCAGCAGCTCCTCGGGAGGGGGCGCATGGGAGACCCAGTACTTC. The encoded protein is CASSSSGGGAWETQYF.

J is TRBJ1-6 and V is TRBV18; D gene unclear. The germline V and J ends were trimmed by 6 bases and 7 bases, with 10 bases remaining between them. CDR1 and CDR2 from the germline V gene are KGHSH and LQKENI. The CDR3 spans 13 residues. The CDR3 is CASSLTENSPLHF. For the CDR3, the DNA is TGTGCCAGCTCTCTTACAGAGAATTCACCCCTCCACTTT.

This clonotype has at least ten counts. The chain recombines TRBV20-1 with TRBJ2-5; no reliable D call. Trimming pared 7 bases from V and 5 bases from J, leaving 11 bases between. This CDR3 is built from 11 residues. Germline V gene lookup returns CDR1 DFQATT and CDR2 SNEGSKA (reference sequence). The CDR3 protein is CSGAGRETQYF. CDR3 nucleotide sequence: TGCAGTGGGGCAGGCCGCGAGACCCAGTACTTC.

This chain uses TRBV14 with TRBJ1-2, with TRBD1 as a possible D gene (5 bases). CDR1 and CDR2 (germline): SGHDN, FVKESK. The CDR3 runs 15 residues. Trimming left V 1 base short and J 8 bases short, with 17 bases between. CDR3 nucleotides: TGTGCCAGCAGCCAAGTCCGGGACTCGCTGGCAGGCTACACCTTC. Protein product: CASSQVRDSLAGYTF.

This clonotype was found many times. The genes are TRBV2 and TRBJ1-1; tentatively, D is TRBD1 (5 bases). The CDR3 covers 14 residues. The V and J ends lost 10 bases and 5 bases respectively, with 20 bases between them. Looked up from germline, CDR1 is SNHLY and CDR2 is FYNNEI. CDR3 sequence (DNA): TGTGCCATCAGGTTGAACTCCGGGGGGACTGAAGCTTTCTTT. It yields the protein CAIRLNSGGTEAFF. The full variable domain, completed using reference TRBV2 and TRBJ1-1, is EPEVTQTPSHQVTQMGQEVILRCVPISNHLYFYWYRQILGQKVEFLVSFYNNEISEKSEIFDDQFSVERPDGSNFTLKIRSTKLEDSAMYFCAIRLNSGGTEAFFGQGTRLTVV.

This clonotype came up many times. This chain joins TRBV18 and TRBJ2-3, with D uncertain. Germline V gene data show CDR1 as KGHSH and CDR2 as LQKENI. The germline V and J ends were trimmed by 3 bases and 0 bases, with 7 bases remaining between them. The CDR3 runs to 14 residues. CDR3 bases: TGTGCCAGCTCACCTGTAGGGAGCACAGATACGCAGTATTTT. It yields the protein CASSPVGSTDTQYF.

Many counts were recorded for this clonotype. The chain uses TRBV5-5 and TRBJ1-3, with TRBD1 matching over 7 bases. This CDR3 region has 15 residues. Trimming took 5 bases from V and 4 from J; bases not matched to a gene: 9. Germline CDR1 SGHKS, CDR2 YYEKEE (reference sequence). The CDR3: CASRSQGHPGNTIYF. CDR3 DNA: TGTGCCAGCAGATCACAGGGGCATCCAGGAAACACCATATATTTT.

This clonotype was found many times. V and J are TRBV5-1 and TRBJ2-7; weak D call: TRBD2 (7 bases). The V gene lost 4 bases and the J gene lost 6 bases, with 17 bases spanning the gap. Germline V gene lookup returns CDR1 SGHRS and CDR2 YFSETQ. The length of the CDR3 is 14 residues. The CDR3 loop reads CASSPGWGGLEQYV. The CDR3 DNA reads as TGCGCCAGCAGCCCTGGATGGGGGGGGCTCGAGCAGTACGTC.

This clonotype was counted at least ten times. This chain connects TRBV7-2 to TRBJ2-7, with unresolved D. Per the germline V gene, CDR1 is SGHTA and CDR2 is FQGNSA. V lost 5 bases and J lost 2, with 10 bases in between. The CDR3 has 13 residues. The CDR3 coding sequence is TGTGCCAGCAGCCCCTTACCCACCTACGAGCAGTACTTC. Protein sequence: CASSPLPTYEQYF.

In its sample, this clonotype ranks as medium-sized. This chain links TRBV10-3 with TRBJ2-7, with D possibly TRBD2 on 6 matching bases. V dropped 3 bases and J dropped 3 bases, with 15 bases sitting between them. From germline, CDR1 is ENHRY and CDR2 SYGVKD. The CDR3 loop spans 15 amino acids. Here the CDR3 DNA reads TGTGCCATCAGTGACCCGGGACTTCCTAACTACGAGCAGTACTTC. Translating it yields CAISDPGLPNYEQYF.

This clonotype was detected ten times or more. The rearrangement joins TRBV5-6 to TRBJ1-2, with a tentative D call TRBD1 (5 bases). The V end was cut by 5 bases, the J end by 5 bases, with 10 bases between. CDR1 is SGHDT, CDR2 YYEEEE, per germline. This CDR3 has 12 amino acids. DNA for the CDR3: TGTGCCAGCAGTACTTGGGGGTATGGCTACACCTTC. This encodes CASSTWGYGYTF.

This clonotype was detected many times. The gene calls are TRBV7-9 and TRBJ2-1; 9 nucleotides agree with TRBD1. The CDR3 extends over 12 amino acids. Germline V gene sequence: CDR1 SEHNR, CDR2 FQNEAQ (reference sequence). The junction had 5 bases not matched to a gene; V was cut back by 5 bases and J by 12 bases. The CDR3 loop reads CASSPSGQGQFF. CDR3 nucleotides: TGTGCCAGCAGCCCTTCGGGACAGGGGCAGTTCTTC.

This clonotype was detected many times. This CDR3 is CASSEGPAKNIQYF. The DNA of the CDR3 is TGTGCCTCCTCGGAGGGGCCCGCCAAAAACATTCAGTACTTC. The chain uses TRBV12-3 or TRBV12-4 and TRBJ2-4, with a tentative D call TRBD2 (6 bases). This CDR3 has 14 amino acids. Trimming shortened V by 11 bases and J by 1 base, and 15 bases separated the two germline ends.

This clonotype was seen many times. This chain joins TRBV6-6 and TRBJ1-1; D is unclear. Trimming left V 4 bases short and J 0 bases short, with 9 bases between. The CDR3 consists of 14 residues. Germline CDR1 MNHNY, CDR2 SVGAGI (reference sequence). The CDR3 spells CASSFITVNTEAFF. CDR3 DNA sequence: TGTGCCAGCAGTTTCATAACAGTGAACACTGAAGCTTTCTTT.

In its sample, this clonotype was seen a few times. The rearrangement links TRBV7-8 to TRBJ1-4, with D maybe TRBD1 (5 bases). The CDR3 sequence is 16 residues long. The germline V and J ends were trimmed by 5 bases and 0 bases, with 13 bases remaining between them. The germline V gene encodes CDR1 SGHVS and CDR2 FQNEAQ. This chain's CDR3 is CASSRSGVATNEKLFF. Written as DNA, the CDR3 is TGTGCCAGCAGCCGGTCGGGGGTTGCAACTAATGAAAAACTGTTTTTT.

The chain uses TRBV5-1 and TRBJ2-5; D possibly uses TRBD1 or TRBD2 (5 bases each). This CDR3 is 13 amino acids long. CDR1 and CDR2 from the germline V gene are SGHRS and YFSETQ. Trimming took 6 bases from V and 2 from J, leaving 11 bases between them. CDR3: CASTRDGQETQYF. The CDR3 nucleotides read TGCGCCAGCACCCGGGACGGTCAAGAGACCCAGTACTTC. Combining the CDR3 with reference TRBV5-1 and TRBJ2-5 gives the whole variable domain KAGVTQTPRYLIKTRGQQVTLSCSPISGHRSVSWYQQTPGQGLQFLFEYFSETQRNKGNFPGRFSGRQFSNSRSEMNVSTLELGDSALYLCASTRDGQETQYFGPGTRLLVL.

This clonotype was observed a few times. V is TRBV29-1 and J is TRBJ2-7; 7 bases align to TRBD1. CDR3 length: 12 amino acids. After removal of 7 bases from V and 0 bases from J, the junction contained 3 bases not matched to a gene. Germline lookup yields CDR1 SQVTM and CDR2 ANQGSEA. The CDR3 reads CSDRDSSYEQYV. The DNA of the CDR3 is TGCAGCGACCGGGACAGCTCCTACGAGCAGTACGTC.